The 8 T cell receptor beta chains reported below all come from one sample, sequenced in a study of T-cell reconstitution after alpha-beta-depleted transplantation in children. Unique molecular identifiers were used to barcode this TCRbeta library. TCRdb reprocessed the PCR reads via MiXCR and lists one record per CDR3 protein. The sample records 500,000 to 600,000 distinct CDR3 sequences, 15% to 20% being singletons. Sequences were derived from PBMCs from the stem cell graft donor, sampled from the stem cell graft. The receptor source for this set is a human donor who donated a stem cell graft to a child with acute lymphoblastic leukemia.

There are a few counts of this clonotype. The chain recombines TRBV29-1 with TRBJ1-2, with 9 bases that match TRBD1. The CDR3 length is 16 residues. Germline CDR1 is SQVTM and CDR2 is ANQGSEA. With 1 base clipped from V and 0 bases from J, the junction kept 6 bases outside the gene matches. The CDR3 region is CSVEGTGDHSNYGYTF. The DNA of the CDR3 is TGCAGCGTTGAAGGGACAGGGGACCATTCTAACTATGGCTACACCTTC.

On this clonotype itself: Compared with germline, one end of the junction differs, possibly owing to a read error. The chain couples TRBV3-1 to TRBJ1-5; 7 nucleotides line up with TRBD1. Looked up from germline, CDR1 is LGHDT and CDR2 is YNNKEL (reference sequence). The CDR3 spans 17 residues. DNA of the CDR3: TGTGCCAGCAGCCCCTACCCAGGGGGGATGAGCAATCAGCCCCATCATTTT. It is translated as CASSPYPGGMSNQPHHF. The variable domain in full, completed from reference TRBV3-1 and TRBJ1-5, reads DTAVSQTPKYLVTQMGNDKSIKCEQNLGHDTMYWYKQDSKKFLKIMFSYNNKELIINETVPNRFSPKSPDKAHLNLHINSLELGDSAVYFCASSPYPGGMSNQPHHFGDGTRLSIL.

The chain couples TRBV15 to TRBJ2-3; 9 bases are shared with TRBD2. Germline V lookup: CDR1 LNHNV, CDR2 YYDKDF (reference sequence). V was pared by 3 bases and J by 2 bases, with 3 bases of the junction left unmatched. The length of the CDR3 is 15 residues. In nucleotides, the CDR3 is TGTGCCACCAGCAGCGTAGCGGGAGTCACAGATACGCAGTATTTT. Encoded protein: CATSSVAGVTDTQYF.

This clonotype occurred a few times. V gene TRBV5-1 combines with J gene TRBJ2-3, with D perhaps TRBD2 (5 bases). CDR1 is SGHRS and CDR2 is YFSETQ in the germline V gene. Trimming cost V 4 bases and J 0 bases, with 18 bases left between them. CDR3 length equals 17 residues. In DNA form, the CDR3 reads TGCGCCAGCAGCCCACGGCTAGCCATAACTAGCACAGATACGCAGTATTTT. Translated, it gives CASSPRLAITSTDTQYF.

In its sample, this clonotype was seen a few times. The chain has TRBV5-1 and TRBJ2-3; 11 bases line up with TRBD2. Germline values: CDR1 SGHRS, CDR2 YFSETQ. Germline trimming cut 3 bases from V and 3 bases from J; bases unmatched to any gene: 6. The CDR3 sequence is 16 residues long. The CDR3 bases are TGCGCCAGCAGCTCCACTAGCGGGAGATTAACAGATACGCAGTATTTT. Amino acids: CASSSTSGRLTDTQYF.

This clonotype was recorded a few times. The chain couples TRBV12-3 or TRBV12-4 to TRBJ2-3; D call uncertain. V was cut by 5 bases and J by 0 bases, with 21 bases left in between. This CDR3 has 18 residues. The CDR3 loop reads CASSPFLIPVSSTDTQYF. In DNA, the CDR3 is TGTGCCAGCAGTCCGTTTCTCATACCAGTTTCGAGCACAGATACGCAGTATTTT.

This clonotype was seen a few times. The chain couples TRBV12-3 or TRBV12-4 to TRBJ1-6; no reliable D call. The V gene lost 3 bases and the J gene lost 8 bases, with 8 bases spanning the gap. The CDR3 covers 13 residues. The CDR3 DNA follows: TGTGCCAGCAGTTTTACGGACGATTCACCCCTCCACTTT. Amino acid sequence: CASSFTDDSPLHF.

The chain is built from TRBV7-6 and TRBJ2-2; 8 nucleotides agree with TRBD1. V was clipped by 2 bases and J by 4 bases; unmatched bases: 6. This CDR3 is 16 amino acids long. Per germline, CDR1 SGHVS and CDR2 FNYEAQ. CDR3 loop: CASSLSQGAGTGELFF. CDR3 in DNA: TGTGCCAGCAGCTTAAGCCAGGGGGCGGGCACCGGGGAGCTGTTTTTT.